The 19 T cell receptor beta chains reported below all come from one sample, sequenced in a study of T-cell reconstitution after alpha-beta-depleted transplantation in children. The library targeted TCRbeta and was prepared with unique molecular identifiers. Each CDR3 protein gets one entry after TCRdb re-called the PCR reads with MiXCR. Altogether approximately 1,000,000 distinct CDR3 sequences are present, roughly 29% being singletons, with the ten largest covering about 28%. Material: PBMCs, mostly from graft donor cells, obtained 360 days after TCRalphabeta/CD19-depleted stem cell transplant. These receptors originate from a boy younger than two who had a stem cell transplant for SCID, so the T cells may come from the graft donor.

The chain has TRBV3-1 and TRBJ2-2; tentatively, D is TRBD1 (5 bases). Germline CDR1 and CDR2: LGHDT and YNNKEL (reference sequence). With 1 base removed from V and 1 base from J, the gap between germline ends came to 13 bases. The CDR3 extends over 17 amino acids. The CDR3 sequence is CASSQGMAGRNTGELFF. The CDR3 DNA reads as TGTGCCAGCAGCCAAGGGATGGCAGGGCGGAACACCGGGGAGCTGTTTTTT.

This clonotype was counted between two and nine times. The chain carries TRBV19 and TRBJ2-6; D is uncertain. From germline, CDR1 is LNHDA and CDR2 SQIVND (reference sequence). The CDR3 has 14 amino acids. V was pared by 7 bases and J by 1 base, with 8 bases between. DNA of the CDR3: TGTGCCAGTACCCACTGGTCTGGGGCCAACGTCCTGACTTTC. Translating it yields CASTHWSGANVLTF. Complete variable domain (other parts from reference TRBV19 and TRBJ2-6): DGGITQSPKYLFRKEGQNVTLSCEQNLNHDAMYWYRQDPGQGLRLIYYSQIVNDFQKGDIAEGYSVSREKKESFPLTVTSAQKNPTAFYLCASTHWSGANVLTFGAGSRLTVL.

The V gene is TRBV9, the J gene TRBJ1-6; the D is unclear. Germline V gives CDR1 SGDLS, CDR2 YYNGEE. The germline V and J ends were trimmed by 4 bases and 7 bases, with 9 bases remaining between them. This CDR3 region has 13 residues. CDR3 in amino acids: CASSYRRNSPLHF. CDR3 DNA: TGTGCCAGCAGCTATCGACGGAATTCACCCCTCCACTTT.

This clonotype occurred a few times. V usage is TRBV5-1 and J usage is TRBJ2-6; 10 nucleotides match TRBD1. Germline CDR1 reads SGHRS; CDR2 reads YFSETQ. The CDR3 runs 17 residues. With 6 bases clipped from V and 0 bases from J, the junction kept 6 bases outside the gene matches. Here the CDR3 DNA reads TGCGCCAGCATACCTGGGACAGGGGCCTCTGGGGCCAACGTCCTGACTTTC. Translating it yields CASIPGTGASGANVLTF.

The V call is TRBV6-1, the J call TRBJ2-1; 10 bases are a match to TRBD2. The CDR3 has 16 residues. Germline V gene sequence: CDR1 MNHNS, CDR2 SASEGT. The junction had 7 bases not matched to a gene; V was cut back by 6 bases and J by 2 bases. Here the CDR3 DNA reads TGTGCCAGCAGGCGGACTAGCGGCCTCCCCTACAATGAGCAGTTCTTC. Residues: CASRRTSGLPYNEQFF.

This clonotype was picked up a small number of times. V is TRBV5-1 and J is TRBJ2-1; 13 bases are a match to TRBD2. This CDR3 has 16 residues. J gave up 5 bases and V 4 bases, and 6 bases lay outside the gene matches. Germline loops: CDR1 SGHRS, CDR2 YFSETQ. Here the CDR3 reads CASSIVLAGGNNEQFF. For the CDR3, the DNA is TGCGCCAGCAGCATCGTACTAGCGGGGGGGAACAATGAGCAGTTCTTC.

Points on this clonotype: Since no conserved phenylalanine or tryptophan closes the CDR3, a read error is the likely cause. This CDR3 is CASSQDGRPYEQYY. The DNA of the CDR3 is TGTGCCAGCAGCCAAGACGGACGTCCTTACGAGCAGTACTAC. The J gene is TRBJ2-7, the V gene TRBV4-2; D not certain. This CDR3 has 14 residues. Germline V gene lookup returns CDR1 LGHNA and CDR2 YNFKEQ. V was pared by 0 bases and J by 4 bases, with 10 bases between.

With respect to this clonotype: A read error may be the cause here, since a much bigger clone is one base away. The conserved phenylalanine or tryptophan normally closing the CDR3 is absent here, so this likely arose from a read error. The chain combines TRBV24-1 with TRBJ2-1; the D gene is possibly TRBD2 (6 bases). V gave up 8 bases and J gave up 0 bases, with 13 bases separating them. The CDR3 consists of 15 residues. The V gene's germline CDR1 is KGHDR and CDR2 SFDVKD. CDR3 region: CATNAGNPSYNEQFY. The CDR3 DNA is TGTGCCACCAACGCGGGGAATCCCTCCTACAATGAGCAGTTCTAC.

The chain carries TRBV29-1 and TRBJ2-5, with D tentatively TRBD1 or TRBD2 (5 bases each). The length of the CDR3 is 11 residues. Germline V gene sequence: CDR1 SQVTM, CDR2 ANQGSEA. V was clipped by 6 bases and J by 7 bases, with 12 bases between them. The CDR3 nucleotides read TGCAGCGTCCCCCTTGGGGGGACCCAGTACTTC. It yields the protein CSVPLGGTQYF. The full variable domain, its missing parts supplied by reference TRBV29-1 and TRBJ2-5, is SAVISQKPSRDICQRGTSLTIQCQVDSQVTMMFWYRQQPGQSLTLIATANQGSEATYESGFVIDKFPISRPNLTFSTLTVSNMSPEDSSIYLCSVPLGGTQYFGPGTRLLVL.

This clonotype was observed a few times. The CDR3 is CASSVDRGPAGYTF. CDR3 coding DNA: TGTGCCAGCAGCGTCGACAGGGGTCCAGCTGGCTACACCTTC. The chain is built from TRBV6-1 and TRBJ1-2; 8 nucleotides match TRBD1. The ends lost 6 bases at V and 7 bases at J; junction bases unmatched: 10. This CDR3 has 14 residues. Germline CDR1 reads MNHNS; CDR2 reads SASEGT.

This chain links TRBV7-9 with TRBJ2-5; tentatively, D is TRBD1 (6 bases). The CDR3 covers 14 residues. V gave up 7 bases and J gave up 4 bases, with 16 bases separating them. The V gene's germline CDR1 is SEHNR and CDR2 FQNEAQ (reference sequence). The CDR3 bases are TGTGCCAGCACTAGTACTGGCAGGGGAGAGACCCAGTACTTC. It yields the protein CASTSTGRGETQYF.

This chain joins TRBV5-1 and TRBJ2-2; TRBD1 matches 9 bases. The CDR3 is made up of 16 amino acids. The V gene end was trimmed by 2 bases and the J gene end by 5 bases; junction bases not matched to a gene: 7. The V gene's germline CDR1 is SGHRS and CDR2 YFSETQ. The CDR3 sequence is CASSFQPGQGTGELFF. The CDR3 DNA reads TGCGCCAGCAGCTTTCAGCCGGGACAGGGTACCGGGGAGCTGTTTTTT.

This clonotype was seen a handful of times. The chain recombines TRBV5-6 with TRBJ1-5, with 7 bases aligning to TRBD1. The germline V gene encodes CDR1 SGHDT and CDR2 YYEEEE. The CDR3 extends over 15 amino acids. Losses at the gene ends were 1 base for V and 5 bases for J; bases not matched to a gene: 6. The CDR3 DNA is TGTGCCAGCAGCTTGAGGAGGGGGCTAGATCAGCCCCAGCATTTT. Translated, it gives CASSLRRGLDQPQHF. The full variable domain, with the rest looked up from reference TRBV5-6 and TRBJ1-5, is DAGVTQSPTHLIKTRGQQVTLRCSPKSGHDTVSWYQQALGQGPQFIFQYYEEEERQRGNFPDRFSGHQFPNYSSELNVNALLLGDSALYLCASSLRRGLDQPQHFGDGTRLSIL.

The chain links TRBV29-1 to TRBJ2-1; no firm D call. The CDR3 extends over 14 amino acids. Trimming took off 4 bases at V and 5 bases at J, with 15 bases between the two ends. The germline V gene encodes CDR1 SQVTM and CDR2 ANQGSEA. In nucleotides, the CDR3 is TGCAGCGTTGCATCTGGGATCACAAACAATGAGCAGTTCTTC. It is translated as CSVASGITNNEQFF.

The chain carries TRBV20-1 and TRBJ2-5; 8 nucleotides match TRBD1. Germline V gene sequence: CDR1 DFQATT, CDR2 SNEGSKA (reference sequence). J was trimmed by 5 bases and V by 6 bases; bases with no gene match: 11. This CDR3 has 14 amino acids. The DNA of the CDR3 is TGCAGTGCGGGAGACCAGGGGGCCGGGGAGACCCAGTACTTC. Its translation is CSAGDQGAGETQYF.

The chain couples TRBV5-1 to TRBJ2-6; TRBD1 matches 9 bases. The CDR3 has 16 residues. The ends lost 2 bases at V and 0 bases at J; junction bases unmatched: 0. CDR1 and CDR2 (germline): SGHRS, YFSETQ. CDR3 loop: CASSLQGASGANVLTF. CDR3 nucleotide sequence: TGCGCCAGCAGCTTACAGGGGGCCTCTGGGGCCAACGTCCTGACTTTC.

This clonotype appeared a few times. The chain carries TRBV3-1 and TRBJ1-2; 7 nucleotides match TRBD1. V lost 4 bases, J lost 6 bases, and 8 bases stayed unmatched. CDR3 size: 14 residues. The germline V gene encodes CDR1 LGHDT and CDR2 YNNKEL (reference sequence). The CDR3 sequence is CASSRQGSKNGYTF. CDR3 bases: TGTGCCAGCAGCCGACAGGGCAGTAAAAATGGCTACACCTTC.

The chain couples TRBV7-2 to TRBJ2-2; D uncertain. Germline CDR1 and CDR2: SGHTA and FQGNSA. The CDR3 runs 13 residues. V was cut by 5 bases and J by 3 bases, with 7 bases left in between. CDR3 loop: CASSKGDTGELFF. CDR3 in DNA: TGTGCCAGCAGCAAAGGAGACACCGGGGAGCTGTTTTTT.

This clonotype has only a few counts. The chain links TRBV4-2 to TRBJ2-7; a weak D match, TRBD1 (6 bases). This CDR3 is built from 15 residues. The germline V gene has CDR1 LGHNA and CDR2 YNFKEQ. V was cut by 0 bases and J by 2 bases, with 11 bases left in between. The CDR3 loop reads CASSQDFSGAYEQYF. The CDR3 DNA follows: TGTGCCAGCAGCCAAGATTTTTCAGGGGCCTACGAGCAGTACTTC.